This T cell receptor (beta chain) was profiled in a study of shared clonotypes between healthy human individuals. Germline V lookup: CDR1 MNHNS, CDR2 SASEGT. The CDR3 has 16 amino acids. The germline V and J ends were trimmed by 3 bases and 4 bases, with 16 bases remaining between them. Study-level points and caveats: The sharing of roughly 5% of naive CD4 clonotypes was seen across a handful of donors. Non-shared clonotypes displayed generation probabilities falling below those of clonotypes present in all four donors.

Details on this clone: Antigen specificity is unknown.

TCRdb's copy holds only in-frame clones and misses some; the assay was immunoSEQ multiplex PCR. This sample has about 1.1 million clones, with 75% to 85% found just once. The donors, healthy adults who were HIV-negative, had experienced no recent acute infections or vaccinations. Partitioning of CD4+ cells yielded a CD45RA+ naive subset and a CD45RA-negative memory subset. The origin of this receptor is a man in his late teens or twenties in good health. Some clones in this sample may be carry-over from other donors' samples. The sequencing sample was made of memory CD4+ T cells from PBMCs. Stated subset: CD45RA-negative fraction. The V gene is TRBV6-1, the J gene TRBJ1-5; D not certain. CDR3 DNA: TGTGCCAGCAGTGACCCCCCGGGAGACCTGAATCAGCCCCAGCATTTT. It specifies CASSDPPGDLNQPQHF.